This entry describes one T cell receptor (beta chain). Its antigen is currently unknown. One entry per CDR3 protein, called by TCRdb with MiXCR from the 5' RACE reads. The sample shows under 500,000 distinct CDR3 sequences, approximately 14% of them seen only once. The CDR3 totals 14 residues. Germline assignment: CDR1 SGHRS and CDR2 YFSETQ. Trimming removed 4 bases from V and 15 bases from J; junction bases left unmatched: 14. The sample comes from a study of identical twins. Study results and limitations: Twin sharing of out-of-frame TCR alpha was underestimated by models in monozygotic pairs.

The sample was also linked to a second study, of yellow fever vaccine responses in identical twins.

The chain couples TRBV5-1 to TRBJ2-1, with 9 bases aligning to TRBD2. Sequencing was carried out using CD4+ T cells sorted from blood. The TCR comes from a woman aged 18 to 35 in good health. The CDR3: CASSVTGTSPNPFF. The DNA of the CDR3 is TGCGCCAGCAGCGTGACCGGGACTAGCCCAAACCCGTTCTTC.